This is a list of T cell receptor beta chains from one sample in a study of cytotoxic CD8 clonotypes in ibrutinib-treated CLL. Data came from immunoSEQ multiplex PCR; TCRdb stores just in-frame clones and leaves some out. The sample shows over 45,000 clones, 54% of them seen only once. The input for sequencing was PBMCs, taken at disease progression, from a patient treated with ibrutinib. These TCRs come from a human donor with chronic lymphocytic leukemia. Each CDR3 is given with its conserved first and last residue. A D gene is named only where the DNA matches it firmly. Size values are once, few and many counts, or a class for expanded clones, and some rows have none.

v_gene	d_gene	len	abundance	j_gene	CDR3nt	CDR3aa
TRBV29-1	-	14	-	TRBJ2-5	TGCAGCGTTGCTCGGGACTCGATACAAGAGACCCAGTACTTC	CSVARDSIQETQYF
TRBV30	-	13	-	TRBJ2-4	TGTGCCCTATCGAGGGGGGGTGAAAACATTCAGTACTTC	CALSRGGENIQYF
TRBV5-6	TRBD2	14	-	TRBJ2-7	TGTGCCAGCAGCTTACGCGGACTAGCCTACGAGCAGTACTTC	CASSLRGLAYEQYF
TRBV9	-	14	-	TRBJ1-2	TGTGCCAGCAGCCCGCAACAGGGTAACTATGGCTACACCTTC	CASSPQQGNYGYTF
TRBV6-1	TRBD1	13	-	TRBJ1-2	TGTGCCACCCTGCCACAGGGGAGAGGTGGCTACACCTTC	CATLPQGRGGYTF
TRBV28	TRBD1	17	-	TRBJ2-7	TGTGCCAGCAGTTCCGAACTCTTGGACAGGGGATTCTACGAGCAGTACTTC	CASSSELLDRGFYEQYF
TRBV4-2	-	16	-	TRBJ2-1	TGTGCCAGCAGCCAAGAAGGGGGGTCCTCCTACAATGAGCAGTTCTTC	CASSQEGGSSYNEQFF
TRBV7-9	-	11	-	TRBJ2-7	TGTGCCAGCAGCTTAAAGTACGAGCAGTACTTC	CASSLKYEQYF
TRBV15	TRBD2	15	-	TRBJ2-1	TGTGCCACCAGCGGCGGGACTAGCGCAGACAATGAGCAGTTCTTC	CATSGGTSADNEQFF
TRBV7-7	-	16	few	TRBJ2-3	TGTGCCAGCAGCTTAAACCACGGGGGGCGTGCAGATACGCAGTATTTT	CASSLNHGGRADTQYF
TRBV15	-	14	-	TRBJ1-2	TGTGCCACCAGCAGAGAGCGGGGGAACTATGGCTACACCTTC	CATSRERGNYGYTF
TRBV9	-	16	medium-sized	TRBJ2-3	TGTGCCAGCAGCCGGTCGAGTCCATCCTTCACAGATACGCAGTATTTT	CASSRSSPSFTDTQYF
TRBV2	TRBD2	14	-	TRBJ2-3	TGTGCCAGCAGTCGCGGGGGAGCCACAGATACGCAGTATTTT	CASSRGGATDTQYF
TRBV13	TRBD1	15	many	TRBJ2-7	TGTGCCAGCAGCTTGACCGGGACAGTCTCCTACGAGCAGTACTTC	CASSLTGTVSYEQYF
TRBV5-1	-	14	-	TRBJ2-5	TGCGCCAGCAGCTCTTATGGGGGGCCTGAGACCCAGTACTTC	CASSSYGGPETQYF
TRBV7-8	-	13	-	TRBJ1-5	TGTGCCAGCAGCTTAACCGGGAATCAGCCCCAGCATTTT	CASSLTGNQPQHF
TRBV20-1	-	11	-	TRBJ2-7	TGCAGTGCTAGGAATAGCTACGAGCAGTACTTC	CSARNSYEQYF
TRBV18	-	17	-	TRBJ2-7	TGTGCCAGCTCACCTCAACAGGGGGGGGTAAGCTCCTACGAGCAGTACTTC	CASSPQQGGVSSYEQYF
TRBV19	-	12	once	TRBJ1-2	TGTGCCAGTACTTACGACTTCTATGGCTACACCTTC	CASTYDFYGYTF
TRBV19	-	14	-	TRBJ2-2	TGTGCCACTACTTGGGGGGTGAACACCGGGGAGCTGTTTTTT	CATTWGVNTGELFF
TRBV4-1	-	13	-	TRBJ2-3	TGCGCCAGCAGCCTCTTTCTCGAAGATACGCAGTATTTT	CASSLFLEDTQYF
TRBV15	-	14	few	TRBJ1-2	TGTGCCACCTCAAAGTCCAGGGAGGTGGGTGGCTACACCTTC	CATSKSREVGGYTF
TRBV7-2	-	16	-	TRBJ1-5	TGTGCCAGCAGCTTCGGCTTCGGCAGTAGCAATCAGCCCCAGCATTTT	CASSFGFGSSNQPQHF
TRBV4-3	-	19	-	TRBJ2-3	TGCGCCAGCAGCCAAGATAGTTTCGTTTCAGGGGTAGGCCCAGATACGCAGTATTTT	CASSQDSFVSGVGPDTQYF
TRBV6-6	-	16	few	TRBJ2-2	TGTGCCAGCAGTTACTCGAGACAGCTTAACACCGGGGAGCTGTTTTTT	CASSYSRQLNTGELFF
TRBV2	-	13	-	TRBJ2-7	TGTGCCAGCAGTGAGCAGGGCGCCCACGAGCAGTACTTC	CASSEQGAHEQYF
TRBV4-3	-	17	-	TRBJ2-3	TGCGCCAGCAGCCCGAGGGCCGTCGGGAGTGGGACAGATACGCAGTATTTT	CASSPRAVGSGTDTQYF
TRBV27	TRBD2	17	few	TRBJ2-7	TGTGCCAGCAGTCCGGGACTAGCGGGAGGAGATTTTTACGAGCAGTACTTC	CASSPGLAGGDFYEQYF
TRBV19	-	15	few	TRBJ2-7	TGTGCCAGTAGTATCCGGGCAGAGCCCACCTACGAGCAGTACTTC	CASSIRAEPTYEQYF
TRBV27	-	13	-	TRBJ2-7	TGTGCCAGCGGACCTCTCGCCCTCTACGAGCAGTACTTC	CASGPLALYEQYF
TRBV14	-	15	-	TRBJ1-3	TGTGCCAGCAGCCTTTACTTTAGCTCTGGAAACACCATATATTTT	CASSLYFSSGNTIYF
TRBV27	-	15	-	TRBJ2-6	TGTGCCAGCAGTCCCGATGGGACTGGGGCCAACGTCCTGACTTTC	CASSPDGTGANVLTF
TRBV5-4	TRBD1	16	-	TRBJ2-5	TGTGCCAGCAGCTTGAAGACAGGGGAAGGGCAAGAGACCCAGTACTTC	CASSLKTGEGQETQYF
TRBV6-5	-	15	-	TRBJ1-2	TGTGCCAGCAGTTACTCGATTGACAGGATCTATGGCTACACCTTC	CASSYSIDRIYGYTF
TRBV2	TRBD1	14	few	TRBJ1-2	TGTGCCAGCGGTGACAGGGGGCGTGACTATGGCTACACCTTC	CASGDRGRDYGYTF
TRBV6-6	-	13	-	TRBJ2-2	TGTGCCAGCAGTAGACCCAACACCGGGGAGCTGTTTTTT	CASSRPNTGELFF
TRBV11-1	-	15	-	TRBJ2-1	TGTGCCAGCAGCTTAGGCTCTAGCGTGTACAATGAGCAGTTCTTC	CASSLGSSVYNEQFF
TRBV6-5	TRBD1	12	-	TRBJ1-2	TGTGCCAGCGGACAGGGCGACTATGGCTACACCTTC	CASGQGDYGYTF
TRBV4-1	-	15	-	TRBJ2-3	TGCGCCAGCAGCCAAGAAGGAAAGCCGTGGCATACGCAGTATTTT	CASSQEGKPWHTQYF
TRBV5-1	TRBD1	15	-	TRBJ1-1	TGCGCCAGCACCTCCACCGGACAGGGGATTTCGGAAGCTTTCTTT	CASTSTGQGISEAFF
TRBV7-3	TRBD1	18	-	TRBJ2-3	TGTGCCAGCAGCCCCAGCGACCTGGACCGGACAGGCGGACCTACGCAGTATTTT	CASSPSDLDRTGGPTQYF
TRBV2	TRBD1	12	few	TRBJ1-2	TGTGCCAGCAGTGGACAGGGCTATGGCTACACCTTC	CASSGQGYGYTF
TRBV28	TRBD1	15	few	TRBJ2-3	TGTGCCAGCAGCCCACGGGACAGCTACACAGATACGCAGTATTTT	CASSPRDSYTDTQYF
TRBV28	TRBD1	15	-	TRBJ1-4	TGTGCCAGCAGTCGGACGACAGGGGGCGATGAAAAACTGTTTTTT	CASSRTTGGDEKLFF
TRBV7-2	TRBD2	16	once	TRBJ2-5	TGTGCCAGCAGCTTATCCCTAGCGGGGGCGGGTGAGACCCAGTACTTC	CASSLSLAGAGETQYF
TRBV15	-	14	-	TRBJ2-5	TGTGCCACCAGCTGGCAACCCATACAAGAGACCCAGTACTTC	CATSWQPIQETQYF
TRBV7-3	TRBD1	13	few	TRBJ1-1	TGTGCCAGCAGCCCAACAGGGGGCACTGAAGCTTTCTTT	CASSPTGGTEAFF
TRBV6-1	TRBD1	15	-	TRBJ2-5	TGTGCCAGCAGTGATTGGGACAGGGGGATGGAGACCCAGTACTTC	CASSDWDRGMETQYF
TRBV28	-	14	-	TRBJ1-2	TGTGCCAGCACCATGGCGGTAACAGGGAGAGGCTACACCTTC	CASTMAVTGRGYTF
TRBV2	-	14	once	TRBJ2-7	TGTGCCAGCAGTCTCGGACTCCCCGCCTACGAGCAGTACTTC	CASSLGLPAYEQYF
TRBV6-5	-	15	-	TRBJ2-1	TGTGCCAGCAGTTACACGGGATTCCCCTACAATGAGCAGTTCTTC	CASSYTGFPYNEQFF
TRBV30	-	13	once	TRBJ1-3	TGTGCCCGGAGAATCGAGGGAGGCGACACCATATATTTT	CARRIEGGDTIYF
TRBV7-9	-	16	few	TRBJ1-4	TGTGCCAGCAGCTCTTTGCAGGGGCCCACTAATGAAAAACTGTTTTTT	CASSSLQGPTNEKLFF